This passage covers 23 T cell receptor beta chains from one sample sequenced in a study of cytomegalovirus exposure and HLA in healthy donors. The PCR employed 60 Vbeta primers together with 13 Jbeta primers. Libraries were prepared by immunoSEQ multiplex PCR; TCRdb keeps only in-frame clonotypes and omits some of them. The sample yields some 180,000 clones, 80% to 90% seen once. Sequencing input: PBMCs. Receptor source: a middle-aged man in good health and CMV-seropositive.

The chain couples TRBV2 to TRBJ1-5; no clear D. The germline V gene has CDR1 SNHLY and CDR2 FYNNEI. This CDR3 has 14 residues. V shed 5 bases and J shed 4 bases, with 12 bases lying between them. The DNA of the CDR3 is TGTGCCAGCAGTCCCCACTCGGGGAATCAGCCCCAGCATTTT. Protein sequence: CASSPHSGNQPQHF. The full variable domain, in which reference TRBV2 and TRBJ1-5 provide the parts outside the CDR3, is EPEVTQTPSHQVTQMGQEVILRCVPISNHLYFYWYRQILGQKVEFLVSFYNNEISEKSEIFDDQFSVERPDGSNFTLKIRSTKLEDSAMYFCASSPHSGNQPQHFGDGTRLSIL.

V is TRBV5-6 and J is TRBJ2-2, with D maybe TRBD2 (5 bases). V lost 4 bases, J lost 3 bases, and 13 bases lay in between. Germline loops: CDR1 SGHDT, CDR2 YYEEEE. CDR3 size: 15 residues. In DNA form, the CDR3 reads TGTGCCAGCAGCCGGAGGATCTCCTACACCGGGGAGCTGTTTTTT. Amino acid sequence: CASSRRISYTGELFF.

V and J are TRBV27 and TRBJ1-2; weak D call: TRBD1 (5 bases). The V end was cut by 7 bases, the J end by 4 bases, with 19 bases between. CDR3 length: 15 residues. Germline V lookup: CDR1 MNHEY, CDR2 SMNVEV (reference sequence). The CDR3 here is CASIGAKRGSYGYTF. The CDR3 DNA reads as TGTGCCAGCATTGGGGCCAAGCGGGGGAGCTATGGCTACACCTTC.

The chain recombines TRBV2 with TRBJ2-3; 7 positions match TRBD1. The CDR3 length is 14 residues. V lost 4 bases and J lost 5; bases outside the gene matches: 6. Germline CDR1 and CDR2: SNHLY and FYNNEI. CDR3 amino acids: CASSVSGGGDTQYF. In nucleotides, the CDR3 is TGTGCCAGCAGTGTGTCAGGGGGTGGAGATACGCAGTATTTT.

The rearrangement joins TRBV2 to TRBJ2-7, with a tentative D call TRBD2 (7 bases). Trimming removed 6 bases from V and 2 bases from J, with 17 bases in between. Germline values: CDR1 SNHLY, CDR2 FYNNEI. The CDR3 has 15 residues. Here the CDR3 reads CASRRGGLTTYEQYF. The DNA for the CDR3 is TGTGCCAGCAGGAGGGGGGGCTTGACGACCTACGAGCAGTACTTC.

J is TRBJ2-7 and V is TRBV7-9, with TRBD1 identical over 8 bases. Germline-derived CDR1 and CDR2 are SEHNR and FQNEAQ (reference sequence). The junction had 12 bases not matched to a gene; V was cut back by 5 bases and J by 3 bases. The CDR3 covers 16 residues. CDR3: CASSPRTGFGIYEQYF. The CDR3 region has the DNA TGTGCCAGCAGCCCTCGGACAGGGTTTGGAATCTACGAGCAGTACTTC.

J is TRBJ2-1 and V is TRBV5-8; 15 bases map to TRBD2. CDR1 is SGHTS, CDR2 YDEGEE, per germline. CDR3 size: 17 residues. J lost 7 bases, V lost 2 bases, and 7 bases had no gene match. This CDR3 reads CASSLSFGTSGRNEQFF. DNA for the CDR3: TGTGCCAGCAGCTTAAGTTTTGGGACTAGCGGGAGGAATGAGCAGTTCTTC.

This chain joins TRBV5-1 and TRBJ2-1; TRBD2 matches 9 bases. CDR1 and CDR2 from the germline V gene are SGHRS and YFSETQ. The CDR3 extends over 17 amino acids. Trimming took 0 bases from V and 6 from J; bases not matched to a gene: 10. CDR3 DNA sequence: TGCGCCAGCAGCTTGGTTCTCGGTGGCGGGAGGGGCAATGAGCAGTTCTTC. Protein product: CASSLVLGGGRGNEQFF. The variable domain in full, with the rest retrieved from reference TRBV5-1 and TRBJ2-1, is KAGVTQTPRYLIKTRGQQVTLSCSPISGHRSVSWYQQTPGQGLQFLFEYFSETQRNKGNFPGRFSGRQFSNSRSEMNVSTLELGDSALYLCASSLVLGGGRGNEQFFGPGTRLTVL.

The chain links TRBV2 to TRBJ2-3; D not resolved. This CDR3 comprises 13 residues. The germline V and J ends were trimmed by 3 bases and 2 bases, with 6 bases remaining between them. The germline V gene has CDR1 SNHLY and CDR2 FYNNEI. The CDR3 sequence is CASSDVSTDTQYF. The CDR3, as DNA: TGTGCCAGCAGTGATGTATCCACAGATACGCAGTATTTT.

V gene TRBV4-1 combines with J gene TRBJ2-7; 7 nucleotides match TRBD1. This CDR3 spans 15 amino acids. Trimming removed 0 bases from V and 3 bases from J; junction bases left unmatched: 5. Germline V CDR1 and CDR2: MGHRA, YSYEKL. CDR3 protein: CASSQEQGKYYEQYF. CDR3 DNA sequence: TGCGCCAGCAGCCAAGAACAGGGGAAGTACTACGAGCAGTACTTC.

In its sample, this clone was seen a few times. This chain joins TRBV7-9 and TRBJ2-7; D may be TRBD1 (6 bases). From germline, CDR1 is SEHNR and CDR2 FQNEAQ (reference sequence). Trimming removed 6 bases at V and 3 bases at J, with 18 bases between. The CDR3 loop spans 15 amino acids. The CDR3 reads CASSHNDRPYYEQYF. As DNA, the CDR3 is TGTGCCAGCAGTCATAACGACAGGCCCTACTACGAGCAGTACTTC.

The rearrangement links TRBV6-1 to TRBJ1-5; 8 nucleotides match TRBD1. Trimming cost V 4 bases and J 7 bases; bases outside gene matches: 9. Germline assignment: CDR1 MNHNS and CDR2 SASEGT. The CDR3 loop spans 15 amino acids. The CDR3 spells CASSALDRDRQPQHF. CDR3 bases: TGTGCCAGCAGTGCCTTGGACAGGGACAGGCAGCCCCAGCATTTT.

The chain links TRBV6-1 to TRBJ1-2; D may be TRBD1 (6 bases). The CDR3 extends over 13 amino acids. The V and J ends lost 10 bases and 2 bases respectively, with 14 bases between them. CDR1 and CDR2 from the germline V gene are MNHNS and SASEGT. CDR3 sequence reads: CATTRTDNYGYTF. In DNA form, the CDR3 reads TGTGCCACCACAAGGACAGACAACTATGGCTACACCTTC.

The chain has TRBV11-3 and TRBJ2-1, with a possible D match to TRBD2 (5 bases). Germline V gene data show CDR1 as SGHNT and CDR2 as YENEEA. The CDR3 runs 16 residues. The germline V and J ends were trimmed by 5 bases and 0 bases, with 14 bases remaining between them. The CDR3 coding sequence is TGTGCCAGCAGCCGTTTCGGGGATACCTCCTACAATGAGCAGTTCTTC. Its protein product is CASSRFGDTSYNEQFF.

The sample holds a few counts of this clone. The chain links TRBV4-1 to TRBJ2-7; TRBD2 matches at 8 bases. Germline lookup yields CDR1 MGHRA and CDR2 YSYEKL. With 4 bases clipped from V and 3 bases from J, the junction kept 8 bases outside the gene matches. CDR3 size: 15 residues. The DNA of the CDR3 is TGCGCCAGCAGCCGCGGGACTAGTGATAACTACGAGCAGTACTTC. Residues: CASSRGTSDNYEQYF.

There are a few counts of this clone. The chain employs TRBV6-5 and TRBJ1-1, with 7 bases matching TRBD1. CDR1 is MNHEY and CDR2 is SVGAGI in the germline V gene. The trim removed 2 bases at V and 4 bases at J, leaving 7 bases unmatched. This CDR3 has 15 residues. CDR3 bases: TGTGCCAGCAGTTACCAGACAGGGTTGGGCACTGAAGCTTTCTTT. It encodes CASSYQTGLGTEAFF.

There are a few counts of this clone. The rearrangement uses TRBV11-2 and TRBJ2-1; 7 bases align to TRBD1. The CDR3 totals 16 residues. Germline assignment: CDR1 SGHAT and CDR2 FQNNGV. The junction had 13 bases not matched to a gene; V was cut back by 5 bases and J by 6 bases. The CDR3 region has the DNA TGTGCCAGCAGCCCCTACCCGTCGGGACAGTCCAATGAGCAGTTCTTC. This gives the protein CASSPYPSGQSNEQFF.

The V gene is TRBV7-3, the J gene TRBJ2-6; unclear D gene. CDR3 length equals 14 residues. Germline loops: CDR1 SGHTA, CDR2 FQGTGA. Trimming took off 0 bases at V and 3 bases at J, with 3 bases between the two ends. The CDR3: CASSLTGGANVLTF. CDR3 nucleotide sequence: TGTGCCAGCAGCTTAACCGGTGGGGCCAACGTCCTGACTTTC.

This clone occurred a few times. V gene TRBV7-8 combines with J gene TRBJ2-2; D gene uncertain. V was clipped by 2 bases and J by 0 bases, with 10 bases between them. Germline V gives CDR1 SGHVS, CDR2 FQNEAQ. CDR3 size: 16 residues. For the CDR3, the DNA is TGTGCCAGCAGCTTAAATGCGTATGCGAACACCGGGGAGCTGTTTTTT. Its translation: CASSLNAYANTGELFF.

J is TRBJ2-2 and V is TRBV11-2; D may be TRBD2 (6 bases). Per the germline V gene, CDR1 is SGHAT and CDR2 is FQNNGV. The CDR3 has 15 residues. V lost 1 base to trimming and J lost 6 bases, with 12 bases between them. The CDR3: CASSLVGGIPGELFF. CDR3 DNA sequence: TGTGCCAGCAGCTTAGTTGGAGGGATCCCCGGGGAGCTGTTTTTT.

The V and J genes are TRBV7-9 and TRBJ2-2; D possibly corresponds to TRBD1 (6 bases). Germline CDR1 SEHNR, CDR2 FQNEAQ (reference sequence). V dropped 3 bases and J dropped 5 bases, with 10 bases sitting between them. CDR3 size: 14 residues. Written as DNA, the CDR3 is TGTGCCAGCAGCTTTACACAGGGTACCGGGGAGCTGTTTTTT. Translation gives CASSFTQGTGELFF.

The chain recombines TRBV28 with TRBJ2-5, with TRBD1 matching over 7 bases. Germline values: CDR1 MDHEN, CDR2 SYDVKM. The CDR3 is 16 amino acids. The V gene end was trimmed by 5 bases and the J gene end by 2 bases; junction bases not matched to a gene: 11. The chain's CDR3 is CASSGPQTGKQETQYF. The CDR3 region has the DNA TGTGCCAGCAGTGGTCCCCAGACAGGGAAACAAGAGACCCAGTACTTC.

V and J are TRBV30 and TRBJ2-7, with TRBD2 identical over 8 bases. The CDR3 consists of 16 residues. CDR1 and CDR2 from the germline V gene are GTSNPN and SVGIG (reference sequence). The junction had 16 bases not matched to a gene; V was cut back by 3 bases and J by 6 bases. The CDR3 DNA reads as TGTGCCTGGAGACCCCCCACGGGGGGGATCTTTGGCGAGCAGTACTTC. Its translation: CAWRPPTGGIFGEQYF.